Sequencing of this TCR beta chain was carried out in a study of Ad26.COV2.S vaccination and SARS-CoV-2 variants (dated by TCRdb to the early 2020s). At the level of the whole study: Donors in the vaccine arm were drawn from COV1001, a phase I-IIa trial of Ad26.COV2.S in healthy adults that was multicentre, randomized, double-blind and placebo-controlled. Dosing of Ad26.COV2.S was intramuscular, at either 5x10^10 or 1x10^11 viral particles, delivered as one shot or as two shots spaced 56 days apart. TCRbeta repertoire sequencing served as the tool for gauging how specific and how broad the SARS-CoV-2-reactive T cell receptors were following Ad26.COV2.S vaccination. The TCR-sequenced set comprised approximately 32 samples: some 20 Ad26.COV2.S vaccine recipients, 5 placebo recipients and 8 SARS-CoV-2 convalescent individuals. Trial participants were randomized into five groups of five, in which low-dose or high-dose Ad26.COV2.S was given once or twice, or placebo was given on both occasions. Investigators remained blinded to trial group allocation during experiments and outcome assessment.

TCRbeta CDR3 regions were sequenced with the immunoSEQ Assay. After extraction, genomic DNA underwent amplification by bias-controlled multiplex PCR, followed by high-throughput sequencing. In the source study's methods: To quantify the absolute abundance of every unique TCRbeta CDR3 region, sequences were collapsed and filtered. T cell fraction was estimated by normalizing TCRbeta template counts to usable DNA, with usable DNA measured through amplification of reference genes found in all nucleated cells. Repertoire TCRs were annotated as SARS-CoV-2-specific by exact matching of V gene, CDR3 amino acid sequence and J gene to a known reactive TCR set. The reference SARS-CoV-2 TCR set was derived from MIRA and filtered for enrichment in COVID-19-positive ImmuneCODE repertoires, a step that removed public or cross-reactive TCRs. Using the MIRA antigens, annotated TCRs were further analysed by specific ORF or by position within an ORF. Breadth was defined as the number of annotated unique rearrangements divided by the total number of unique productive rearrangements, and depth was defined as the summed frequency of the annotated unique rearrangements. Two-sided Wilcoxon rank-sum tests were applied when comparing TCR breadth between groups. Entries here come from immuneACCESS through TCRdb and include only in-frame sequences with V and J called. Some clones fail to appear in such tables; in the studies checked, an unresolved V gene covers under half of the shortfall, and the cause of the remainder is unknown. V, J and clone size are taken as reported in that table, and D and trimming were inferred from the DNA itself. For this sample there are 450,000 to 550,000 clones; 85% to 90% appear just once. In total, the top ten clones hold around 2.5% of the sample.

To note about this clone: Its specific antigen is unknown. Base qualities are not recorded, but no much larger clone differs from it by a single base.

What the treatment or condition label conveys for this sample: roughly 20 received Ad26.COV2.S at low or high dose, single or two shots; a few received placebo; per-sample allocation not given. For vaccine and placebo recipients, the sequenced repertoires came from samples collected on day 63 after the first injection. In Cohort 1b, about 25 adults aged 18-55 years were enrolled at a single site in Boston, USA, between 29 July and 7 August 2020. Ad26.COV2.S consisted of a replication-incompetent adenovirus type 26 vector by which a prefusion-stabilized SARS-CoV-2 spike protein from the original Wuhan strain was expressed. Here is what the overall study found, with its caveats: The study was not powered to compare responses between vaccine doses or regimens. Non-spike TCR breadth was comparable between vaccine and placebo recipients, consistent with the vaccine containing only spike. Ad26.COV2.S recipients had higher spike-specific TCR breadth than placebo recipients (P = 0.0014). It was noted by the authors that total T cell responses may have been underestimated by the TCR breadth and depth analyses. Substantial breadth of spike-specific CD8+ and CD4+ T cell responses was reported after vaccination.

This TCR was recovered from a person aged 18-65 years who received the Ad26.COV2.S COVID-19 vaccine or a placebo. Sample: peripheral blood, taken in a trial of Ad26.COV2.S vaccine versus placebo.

The CDR3 in this case is CASRDLSTGTEAFF. In nucleotides, the sequence is TGTGCCAGCCGGGACTTGTCTACAGGCACTGAAGCTTTCTTT. The V and J genes are TRBV2 and TRBJ1-1, with TRBD1 perhaps the D gene, on 5 matching bases. The germline V gene sets CDR1 to SNHLY and CDR2 to FYNNEI. The junction carries 17 bases between V and J, which are trimmed by 8 bases and 4 bases respectively. The cysteine opens and the phenylalanine closes a CDR3 of 14 amino acids. Left in the record is the CDR3 DNA by itself, 42 bases read in frame from the first base.